This is a list of T cell receptor beta chains from one sample in a study of blood T cell repertoires in COVID-19. The method was immunoSEQ multiplex PCR; TCRdb's version includes in-frame clones alone and lacks a portion of them. The table shows approximately 320,000 clones, with over 85% occurring only once. Sequenced sample: PBMCs or T cells enriched from blood (not recorded which). The receptors here all came from a man between 60 and 70 years old who had recovered from COVID-19. Each CDR3 is given with its conserved first and last residue. D genes are given only for firm matches. The size entry is marked missing in some rows and otherwise reads once, few, many or a size class.

D gene	V gene	J gene	clone size	CDR3 DNA	CDR3 protein
.	TRBV27	TRBJ2-7	.	TGTGCCAGCAGTTTCCCACCTCCAACAGGGACCGGAGCCTACGAGCAGTACTTC	CASSFPPPTGTGAYEQYF
.	TRBV7-8	TRBJ1-6	.	TGTGCCAGCAGCCCTCAACAGGGTGCAGGCTATAATTCACCCCTCCACTTT	CASSPQQGAGYNSPLHF
TRBD2	TRBV3-1/TRBV3-2	TRBJ2-1	.	TGTGCCAGCAGCCAGACTAGCGGGAGGAGTGGGGTAAATGAGCAGTTCTTC	CASSQTSGRSGVNEQFF
TRBD1	TRBV6-5	TRBJ2-7	few	TGTGCCAGCATCTGGGTCACAGGGGGCTCCTACGAGCAGTACTTC	CASIWVTGGSYEQYF
TRBD1	TRBV5-1	TRBJ2-2	.	TGCGCCAGCAGCTTGGCGGGACAGGGGTACACCGGGGAGCTGTTTTTT	CASSLAGQGYTGELFF
.	TRBV9	TRBJ1-2	.	TGTGCCAGCAGCGTAGGTTCTGAACTATATGGCTACACCTTC	CASSVGSELYGYTF
.	TRBV6-5	TRBJ1-1	.	TGTGCCAGCGGAACCGGAGGGAGGTACGAAGCTTTCTTT	CASGTGGRYEAFF
TRBD1	TRBV30	TRBJ1-1	.	TGTGCCTGGAGGCAAAACAGGGGGAACGGTGAAGCTTTCTTT	CAWRQNRGNGEAFF
TRBD1	TRBV2	TRBJ1-5	.	TGTGCCAGCAGCTCGGACAGGGAGAATCAGCCCCAGCATTTT	CASSSDRENQPQHF
.	TRBV2	TRBJ2-1	.	TGTGCCAGCAGTGAAGTCGAGGGCTTAACAAGGGAGTTCTTC	CASSEVEGLTREFF
.	TRBV7-9	TRBJ1-3	.	TGTGCCAGCAGCTTAGGGGCGGGACTTTCGACGTACTCTGGAAACACCATATATTTT	CASSLGAGLSTYSGNTIYF
.	TRBV16	TRBJ1-1	.	TGTGCCAGCAGCCCACTAGGACAGAAGAACACTGAAGCTTTCTTT	CASSPLGQKNTEAFF
.	TRBV5-4	TRBJ2-2	.	TGTGCCAGCAGCTTCAGCGGGTGGAGTCCCGGGGAGCTGTTTTTT	CASSFSGWSPGELFF
.	TRBV15	TRBJ2-5	.	TGTGCCACCAGCAGAGTAGGGGGGACAGCGATCCCGGAGACCCAGTACTTC	CATSRVGGTAIPETQYF
.	TRBV19	TRBJ2-1	.	TGTGCCAGTAGTATAGCCGGGTTCGAGTTCAGCTCCTACAATGAGCAGTTCTTC	CASSIAGFEFSSYNEQFF
TRBD1	TRBV29-1	TRBJ2-1	.	TGCAGCGCTATAGGGGGCGGATACAATGAGCAGTTCTTC	CSAIGGGYNEQFF
TRBD1	TRBV30	TRBJ1-4	.	TGTGCCTGGAGTGTGGGCAGGGGGCTGTCTAATGAAAAACTGTTTTTT	CAWSVGRGLSNEKLFF
TRBD2	TRBV11-3	TRBJ2-3	.	TGTGCCAGCAGCGAGGGACTAGCGGGGGGTACAGATACGCAGTATTTT	CASSEGLAGGTDTQYF
TRBD1	TRBV19	TRBJ1-2	.	TGTGCCAGTAGTACCGGGACAGGGGGCTCCCATGGCTACACCTTC	CASSTGTGGSHGYTF
.	TRBV30	TRBJ1-1	.	TGTGCCTGGAGTTCTTTCGCTGAAGCTTTCTTT	CAWSSFAEAFF
.	TRBV4-1	TRBJ1-6	.	TGCGCCAGCAGCCCCGGACTAGCGGGAGGGCCGGGTTCACCCCTCCACTTT	CASSPGLAGGPGSPLHF
.	TRBV2	TRBJ2-5	.	TGTGCCAGCAGTCCACAGGGCAGGGAGACCCAGTACTTC	CASSPQGRETQYF
TRBD1	TRBV25-1	TRBJ1-2	.	TGTGCCAGCAGTGAATCCGGGACAGGGTGGTACTATGGCTACACCTTC	CASSESGTGWYYGYTF
.	TRBV27	TRBJ2-1	.	TGTGCCAGCAGTTTATGGGACAACCTCCTCGATGAGCAGTTCTTC	CASSLWDNLLDEQFF
.	TRBV5-1	TRBJ1-2	.	TGCGCCAGCAGCTTGCCGGGGGACTATGGCTACACCTTC	CASSLPGDYGYTF
TRBD2	TRBV27	TRBJ2-7	.	TGTGCCAGCAGTTCCCATAGCGGGGATGCCTACGAGCAGTACTTC	CASSSHSGDAYEQYF
TRBD2	TRBV18	TRBJ2-7	.	TGTGCCAGCTCAGGCGGGGGGGCCCAGGACGAGCAGTACTTC	CASSGGGAQDEQYF
TRBD1	TRBV19	TRBJ2-7	.	TGTGCCAGTAGGCACCGGGACAGGGGCTACGAGCAGTACTTC	CASRHRDRGYEQYF
.	TRBV27	TRBJ1-2	.	TGTGCCAGCAGCCCAGGCAGCCCTAACTATGGCTACACCTTC	CASSPGSPNYGYTF
.	TRBV15	TRBJ1-2	.	TGTGCCACCAGCAGAGTAGGACAGCCTAACTATGGCTACACCTTC	CATSRVGQPNYGYTF
.	TRBV24-1	TRBJ1-1	.	TGTGCCACCAGTGATGCCGGCGCGGGGAACACTGAAGCTTTCTTT	CATSDAGAGNTEAFF
TRBD1	TRBV6-5	TRBJ1-1	once	TGTGCCAGTTGGGGACAGGGGGGTACTGAAGCTTTCTTT	CASWGQGGTEAFF
.	TRBV6-4	TRBJ2-2	.	TGTGCCAGCAGTGCAGGGGAGAACACCGGGGAGCTGTTTTTT	CASSAGENTGELFF
TRBD2	TRBV7-9	TRBJ2-1	.	TGTGCCAGCAGCTTAGCGGCGCCTAGCGGGAGGTCCTACAATGAGCAGTTCTTC	CASSLAAPSGRSYNEQFF
TRBD1	TRBV18	TRBJ1-3	.	TGTGCCAGCTCACTGGACAGGGTTCACACCATATATTTT	CASSLDRVHTIYF
.	TRBV19	TRBJ1-5	.	TGTGCCAGTAGTATCTCATACAGGCCTCGGGTTGGGCAGCCCCAGCATTTT	CASSISYRPRVGQPQHF
.	TRBV5-1	TRBJ2-3	.	TGCGCCAGCAGCCAAATGGACGGAGGTTTTACAGATACGCAGTATTTT	CASSQMDGGFTDTQYF
TRBD1	TRBV7-9	TRBJ1-2	.	TGTGCCAGCAGCTTGGGACAGAACCCCTATGGCTACACCTTC	CASSLGQNPYGYTF
.	TRBV11-2	TRBJ1-2	.	TGTGCCAGCAGCTTTCCCGGGTATCATGGCTACACCTTC	CASSFPGYHGYTF
TRBD2	TRBV9	TRBJ2-5	.	TGTGCCAGCAGCGTCGGGACTAGCGGGGGGCAGTCAACCCAGTACTTC	CASSVGTSGGQSTQYF
.	TRBV6-2/TRBV6-3	TRBJ1-5	.	TGTGCCAGCAGTTACCGCGACAGATATAGCAATCAGCCCCAGCATTTT	CASSYRDRYSNQPQHF